Listed below are T cell receptor beta chains from one sample, sequenced in a study of cytomegalovirus exposure and HLA in healthy donors. This table comes from immunoSEQ multiplex PCR, and its TCRdb copy is limited to in-frame clones, with some not included. This table holds roughly 130,000 clones, approximately 81% found once. What was sequenced was PBMCs. The receptors derive from a man between 18 and 29 years old in good health and CMV-seronegative. The CDR3 runs from the conserved cysteine through the conserved F or W. The D gene is left open where the match is weak. Clone size appears in some rows only: once, few, many, or a class for an expanded clone.

CDR3 DNA: TGCGCCAGCAGCTGGGACGGACAGAAAAACACTGAAGCTTTCTTT
CDR3 protein: CASSWDGQKNTEAFF
clone size: .
D gene: .
J gene: TRBJ1-1
V gene: TRBV5-1
CDR3 length: 15

CDR3 DNA: TGTGCCAGCCTTCAGGGAAACACTGAAGCTTTCTTT
CDR3 protein: CASLQGNTEAFF
clone size: .
D gene: .
J gene: TRBJ1-1
V gene: TRBV7-9
CDR3 length: 12

CDR3 DNA: TGCGCCAGCAGCTTGTCTAACCCCCGGGACAGGGATCTATTCTTT
CDR3 protein: CASSLSNPRDRDLFF
clone size: .
D gene: TRBD1
J gene: TRBJ1-1
V gene: TRBV5-1
CDR3 length: 15

CDR3 DNA: TGTGCCAGCAGCCCCGACACCATTCCCTATAATTCACCCCTCCACTTT
CDR3 protein: CASSPDTIPYNSPLHF
clone size: .
D gene: .
J gene: TRBJ1-6
V gene: TRBV5-4
CDR3 length: 16

CDR3 DNA: TGTGCCAGCAGCTTAGCCCCGGGGAATTCACCCCTCCACTTT
CDR3 protein: CASSLAPGNSPLHF
clone size: .
D gene: .
J gene: TRBJ1-6
V gene: TRBV7-3
CDR3 length: 14

CDR3 DNA: TGTGCCAGCAGCGGCCGGCATGGTGGGGAGGCAGATACGCAGTATTTT
CDR3 protein: CASSGRHGGEADTQYF
clone size: once
D gene: .
J gene: TRBJ2-3
V gene: TRBV9
CDR3 length: 16

CDR3 DNA: TGCAGCGCGACTACAGGGGGTGGGAAGAAGGCTTTCTTT
CDR3 protein: CSATTGGGKKAFF
clone size: .
D gene: TRBD1
J gene: TRBJ1-1
V gene: TRBV29-1
CDR3 length: 13

CDR3 DNA: TGTGCCAGCTCACCCGGGACAGGGGGTGGGTCCGAGCAGTACTTC
CDR3 protein: CASSPGTGGGSEQYF
clone size: .
D gene: TRBD1
J gene: TRBJ2-7
V gene: TRBV18
CDR3 length: 15

CDR3 DNA: TGTGCCAGCAGCCACGCGGGGTATGGAGAAAAACTGTTTTTT
CDR3 protein: CASSHAGYGEKLFF
clone size: .
D gene: .
J gene: TRBJ1-4
V gene: TRBV7-8
CDR3 length: 14

CDR3 DNA: TGTGCCAGCAGCGTAGCCGCAGGGGGAGAACTGTTTTTT
CDR3 protein: CASSVAAGGELFF
clone size: .
D gene: TRBD1
J gene: TRBJ1-4
V gene: TRBV9
CDR3 length: 13

CDR3 DNA: TGTGCCAGCGTGGGACAGAGTACTGTCGTCTTCGCTGAAGCTTTCTTT
CDR3 protein: CASVGQSTVVFAEAFF
clone size: .
D gene: TRBD1
J gene: TRBJ1-1
V gene: TRBV7-9
CDR3 length: 16

CDR3 DNA: TGCGCCAGCAGCCAAGACTCCGGGGGGTTCATATATTTT
CDR3 protein: CASSQDSGGFIYF
clone size: .
D gene: .
J gene: TRBJ1-3
V gene: TRBV4-3
CDR3 length: 13

CDR3 DNA: TGCGCCAGCAGCTCTCAAGAGACCCAGTACTTC
CDR3 protein: CASSSQETQYF
clone size: .
D gene: .
J gene: TRBJ2-5
V gene: TRBV5-1
CDR3 length: 11

CDR3 DNA: TGTGCCAGCAGCCCCACTGGACTTTTAGAAAAACTGTTTTTT
CDR3 protein: CASSPTGLLEKLFF
clone size: .
D gene: .
J gene: TRBJ1-4
V gene: TRBV6-6
CDR3 length: 14

CDR3 DNA: TGTGCCAGCAGGCGCCCAGGGCAGGGTCCCCCTGATAGGTGGTTCTTC
CDR3 protein: CASRRPGQGPPDRWFF
clone size: .
D gene: .
J gene: TRBJ2-1
V gene: TRBV7-9
CDR3 length: 16

CDR3 DNA: TGCGCCAGCAGCCAAGATCTAGCGGGGGGACTATACGAGCAGTACTTC
CDR3 protein: CASSQDLAGGLYEQYF
clone size: .
D gene: TRBD2
J gene: TRBJ2-7
V gene: TRBV4-1
CDR3 length: 16

CDR3 DNA: TGTGCCAGCCATGGCACAGATACGCAGTATTTT
CDR3 protein: CASHGTDTQYF
clone size: .
D gene: .
J gene: TRBJ2-3
V gene: TRBV27
CDR3 length: 11

CDR3 DNA: TGTGCCAGCAGCGCACAGGGATGGGGTTCCACAGATACGCAGTATTTT
CDR3 protein: CASSAQGWGSTDTQYF
clone size: .
D gene: .
J gene: TRBJ2-3
V gene: TRBV5-8
CDR3 length: 16

CDR3 DNA: TGTGCCAGTAGTATGGTGGTCGGCAGGAAAAATGAAAAACTGTTTTTT
CDR3 protein: CASSMVVGRKNEKLFF
clone size: .
D gene: .
J gene: TRBJ1-4
V gene: TRBV19
CDR3 length: 16

CDR3 DNA: TGTGCCAGCAGTTCGAATAGGGGTGGTTCACCCCTCCACTTT
CDR3 protein: CASSSNRGGSPLHF
clone size: .
D gene: .
J gene: TRBJ1-6
V gene: TRBV27
CDR3 length: 14

CDR3 DNA: TGTGCCAGCAGCTGGTTCCCGGTTAAAAACATTCAGTACTTC
CDR3 protein: CASSWFPVKNIQYF
clone size: few
D gene: .
J gene: TRBJ2-4
V gene: TRBV5-4
CDR3 length: 14

CDR3 DNA: TGTGCCAGTAGTATAGACAGGGGGCACAGCTATGGCTACACCTTC
CDR3 protein: CASSIDRGHSYGYTF
clone size: .
D gene: TRBD1
J gene: TRBJ1-2
V gene: TRBV19
CDR3 length: 15

CDR3 DNA: TGTGCCAGTAGTGCGGGGATGGGAGAGACCCAGTACTTC
CDR3 protein: CASSAGMGETQYF
clone size: .
D gene: .
J gene: TRBJ2-5
V gene: TRBV19
CDR3 length: 13

CDR3 DNA: TGTGCCAGCAGCGCGACCCTTGGACAGCCCACGGAGGTTCGCGATGGCTACACCTTC
CDR3 protein: CASSATLGQPTEVRDGYTF
clone size: once
D gene: .
J gene: TRBJ1-2
V gene: TRBV9
CDR3 length: 19

CDR3 DNA: TGTGCCACCAGCAGAGTTGGGGGGGCCCAGTACTTC
CDR3 protein: CATSRVGGAQYF
clone size: few
D gene: TRBD2
J gene: TRBJ2-5
V gene: TRBV15
CDR3 length: 12

CDR3 DNA: TGTGCCAGCAGCCTGCAGGGGAGCAATCAGCCCCAGCATTTT
CDR3 protein: CASSLQGSNQPQHF
clone size: .
D gene: .
J gene: TRBJ1-5
V gene: TRBV7-2
CDR3 length: 14

CDR3 DNA: TGCAGCGTCTCCCGGGGGAGCAATCAGCCCCAGCATTTT
CDR3 protein: CSVSRGSNQPQHF
clone size: .
D gene: .
J gene: TRBJ1-5
V gene: TRBV29-1
CDR3 length: 13

CDR3 DNA: TGTGCCAGCAGCATCAGGGGCAACAATAACTATGGCTACACCTTC
CDR3 protein: CASSIRGNNNYGYTF
clone size: .
D gene: .
J gene: TRBJ1-2
V gene: TRBV27
CDR3 length: 15

CDR3 DNA: TGTGCCAGCAGTAGACAGGACACTGAAGCTTTCTTT
CDR3 protein: CASSRQDTEAFF
clone size: .
D gene: .
J gene: TRBJ1-1
V gene: TRBV5-4
CDR3 length: 12

CDR3 DNA: TGCGCCAGCAGCCAAGATTCAGATGGTAACTATGGCTACACCTTC
CDR3 protein: CASSQDSDGNYGYTF
clone size: few
D gene: .
J gene: TRBJ1-2
V gene: TRBV4-3
CDR3 length: 15

CDR3 DNA: TGTGCCAGCAGCTTAGGGGGGACAGGCAAAAGTTTATGGAACACCATATATTTT
CDR3 protein: CASSLGGTGKSLWNTIYF
clone size: .
D gene: TRBD1
J gene: TRBJ1-3
V gene: TRBV7-8
CDR3 length: 18

CDR3 DNA: TGCGCCAGCAGCCCGGGGGGGGGCGGGAACACTGAAGCTTTCTTT
CDR3 protein: CASSPGGGGNTEAFF
clone size: few
D gene: .
J gene: TRBJ1-1
V gene: TRBV5-1
CDR3 length: 15

CDR3 DNA: TGTGCCAGCTCCTCTACTGAAGCTTTCTTT
CDR3 protein: CASSSTEAFF
clone size: .
D gene: .
J gene: TRBJ1-1
V gene: TRBV25-1
CDR3 length: 10

CDR3 DNA: TGTGCCAGCAGCTTGGTCTCCATCGGTAACTATGGCTACACCTTC
CDR3 protein: CASSLVSIGNYGYTF
clone size: .
D gene: .
J gene: TRBJ1-2
V gene: TRBV5-8
CDR3 length: 15

CDR3 DNA: TGCGCCAGCAGCCAAGATCTAGCAGGGGGCGGGAGCTCCTATAATTCACCCCTCCACTTT
CDR3 protein: CASSQDLAGGGSSYNSPLHF
clone size: .
D gene: TRBD1
J gene: TRBJ1-6
V gene: TRBV4-3
CDR3 length: 20

CDR3 DNA: TGTGCCAGTAGTATGGAGATCAGCAATCAGCCCCAGCATTTT
CDR3 protein: CASSMEISNQPQHF
clone size: few
D gene: .
J gene: TRBJ1-5
V gene: TRBV19
CDR3 length: 14

CDR3 DNA: TGCGCCAGCAGCTGGAGGGATGTGGACAGGGGGGCCACAGATACGCAGTATTTT
CDR3 protein: CASSWRDVDRGATDTQYF
clone size: .
D gene: TRBD1
J gene: TRBJ2-3
V gene: TRBV5-1
CDR3 length: 18